This TCR beta chain was observed in a study of CD8 T cells in ankylosing spondylitis (dated by TCRdb to about 2017). About the investigation overall: T cell receptor beta repertoires were profiled in healthy donors and ankylosing spondylitis patients so that disease-linked TCR variants could be found. The full study cohort comprised about 24 ankylosing spondylitis patients and 85 to 120 healthy donors. Samples of peripheral blood were taken, and for ankylosing spondylitis patients, synovial fluid was collected as well. What the work shows at the level of the full study, not this receptor alone: Some motif variants had previously been reported in the synovial fluid and blood of reactive arthritis patients, which suggests shared mechanisms of disease initiation. A TCR beta motif of about eight highly homologous amino acid variants appeared characteristic of blood from ankylosing spondylitis patients. The disease-linked clones were reported to be significantly enriched in matched synovial fluid samples from ankylosing spondylitis patients. The disease-linked clones showed a CD8+ phenotype and occurred at relatively low frequencies in peripheral blood.

This clonotype was detected ten times or more. This clone's antigen is unknown. No per-base quality is available; no much larger clone lies one base away. Sequencing was carried out with an Illumina HiSeq 2500. Quantitative 5'-RACE with molecular barcodes was used to prepare TCR beta libraries. In the authors' own workflow: A new computational method, built on a probabilistic model of VDJ rearrangement, was used to identify disease-linked TCR variants. The raw public reads went through TCRdb reprocessing: fastp at Q25, MiXCR clone calling, in-frame beta chains kept. When rows share a CDR3 protein, they turn into one entry using the most common DNA and genes. TCRdb, not the authors, supplied the V and J calls. The sample table records approximately 100,000 distinct CDR3 sequences; nearly 25% of these occur just once. Over 9% of the sample comes from the top ten. Synovial fluid samples were paired with blood samples taken from the same ankylosing spondylitis patients.

The germline V gene sets CDR1 to SGHRS and CDR2 to YFSETQ. V is pared back by 3 bases and J by 3 bases, with 8 bases lying between the germline termini. From cysteine to phenylalanine, the CDR3 is 13 amino acids long. Only the CDR3 part of the read is kept: 39 bases, read in frame from the first base. Recombination connected TRBV5-1 to TRBJ2-3; the D region possibly corresponds to TRBD1 (6 bases align). This clonotype originated in a male donor with ankylosing spondylitis. Sequenced sample: synovial fluid, either unsorted or a sorted T cell fraction (not recorded which). This receptor carries the CDR3 CASSSGQTDTQYF. The DNA is TGCGCCAGCAGCTCCGGACAGACAGATACGCAGTATTTT.